The clone carrying this TCR delta chain was recorded many times. Vgamma9/Vdelta2+ and Vdelta2-negative gammadelta T cells were flow-sorted from PBMC for bulk sequencing. This record comes from a study of γδ T cells in repeated Plasmodium falciparum infection. TCRdb re-called clones from the multiplex PCR reads via CATT. Altogether some 100,000 delta-chain clones are present, 1.4% to 1.5% being singletons, with the ten largest covering 9%. Germline V gene lookup returns CDR1 TSWWSYY and CDR2 QGS. The J segment lost 4 bases and the V segment lost 1 base, leaving 17 bases of the junction unmatched. The CDR3 totals 19 residues.

The sample was gamma-delta T cells from blood. The receptor's source is a pool of human donors (malaria-infected and uninfected, not separated). V is TRDV1 and J is TRDJ1; 8 nucleotides align to TRDD2. The CDR3: CALGEPGFLRLLLGDKLIF. The CDR3 coding sequence is TGTGCTCTTGGGGAACCTGGCTTCCTACGGCTCCTTCTGGGCGATAAACTCATCTTT.